Listed below are T cell receptor beta chains from one sample, sequenced in a study of brain T cells in children with intractable seizures. Libraries were prepared by immunoSEQ multiplex PCR; TCRdb keeps only in-frame clonotypes and omits some of them. This sample has roughly 64,000 clones, with about 96% found just once. Sequenced here: peripheral blood, sampled at surgery. These receptor sequences come from a boy in the first two years of life with focal cortical dysplasia and intractable seizures. Each CDR3 is given with its conserved first and last residue. The D gene is left open where the match is weak. Clone size appears in some rows only: once, few, many, or a class for an expanded clone.

J gene | V gene | D gene | CDR3 length | clone size | CDR3 protein | CDR3 DNA
TRBJ2-1 | TRBV11-2 | TRBD2 | 15 | . | CASSGERETYNEQFF | TGTGCCAGCAGCGGGGAGCGGGAGACATACAATGAGCAGTTCTTC
TRBJ1-4 | TRBV2 | TRBD1 | 15 | . | CASSELQGVNEKLFF | TGTGCCAGCAGTGAGCTTCAGGGGGTTAATGAAAAACTGTTTTTT
TRBJ2-6 | TRBV6-1 | . | 15 | . | CASSEPGSGANVLTF | TGTGCCAGCAGTGAACCAGGTTCTGGGGCCAACGTCCTGACTTTC
TRBJ2-1 | TRBV21-1 | . | 11 | few | CASSKAYEQFF | TGTGCCAGCAGCAAAGCCTATGAGCAGTTCTTC
TRBJ1-4 | TRBV2 | . | 13 | . | CASSDEGDEKLFF | TGTGCCAGCAGTGATGAGGGGGATGAAAAACTGTTTTTT
TRBJ1-5 | TRBV6-6 | . | 11 | . | CASSLNQPQHF | TGTGCCAGCAGCCTTAATCAGCCCCAGCATTTT
TRBJ1-1 | TRBV4-3 | TRBD1 | 14 | . | CASSLQGRNTEAFF | TGCGCCAGCAGCCTACAGGGGCGGAACACTGAAGCTTTCTTT
TRBJ1-2 | TRBV12-3/TRBV12-4 | . | 12 | . | CASSFNGYGYTF | TGTGCCAGCAGTTTTAACGGCTATGGCTACACCTTC
TRBJ1-2 | TRBV18 | . | 13 | . | CASSPLPNYGYTF | TGTGCCAGCTCACCCCTCCCTAACTATGGCTACACCTTC
TRBJ1-6 | TRBV4-1 | . | 17 | . | CASSQDGRGPYNSPLHF | TGCGCCAGCAGCCAAGATGGGAGGGGCCCGTATAATTCACCCCTCCACTTT
TRBJ2-1 | TRBV28 | TRBD1 | 19 | . | CASSLIGEWGTGGYNEQFF | TGTGCCAGCAGTTTAATAGGCGAGTGGGGGACAGGGGGTTACAATGAGCAGTTCTTC
TRBJ2-3 | TRBV18 | . | 14 | . | CASSPTGLADTQYF | TGTGCCAGCTCACCTACAGGGTTGGCAGATACGCAGTATTTT
TRBJ2-1 | TRBV7-3 | . | 16 | . | CASSLLGVGSGAEQFF | TGTGCCAGCAGCCTACTGGGGGTTGGGAGTGGAGCTGAGCAGTTCTTC
TRBJ2-3 | TRBV7-9 | TRBD1 | 17 | . | CASSFADRVPSTDTQYF | TGTGCCAGCAGCTTTGCCGACAGGGTCCCAAGCACAGATACGCAGTATTTT
TRBJ1-1 | TRBV9 | . | 14 | . | CASSTDSLNTEAFF | TGTGCCAGCAGCACGGACAGTCTGAACACTGAAGCTTTCTTT
TRBJ2-3 | TRBV7-2 | . | 15 | . | CASSLGSPRTDTQYF | TGTGCCAGCAGCTTAGGAAGTCCTCGCACAGATACGCAGTATTTT
TRBJ1-3 | TRBV18 | . | 16 | . | CASSQGQGLSGNTIYF | TGTGCCAGCTCACAGGGACAAGGTCTCTCTGGAAACACCATATATTTT
TRBJ2-5 | TRBV11-2 | . | 13 | . | CASSFGTQETQYF | TGTGCCAGCAGCTTCGGGACTCAAGAGACCCAGTACTTC
TRBJ2-3 | TRBV28 | . | 13 | . | CASSLGGTDTQYF | TGTGCCAGCAGTTTAGGGGGCACAGATACGCAGTATTTT
TRBJ2-7 | TRBV25-1 | TRBD2 | 12 | . | CASSEAGDEQYF | TGTGCCAGCAGTGAAGCGGGAGACGAGCAGTACTTC